The T cell receptor (beta chain) described here comes from a study of regulatory T cells in long-lasting Graves disease. As regards this clonotype: Its antigen is not known.

Study-level findings and limits: TCR diversity was lower in persistent Graves' patients (versus newly diagnosed ones).

V lost 2 bases to trimming and J lost 5 bases, with 22 bases between them. CDR3 length: 18 residues. Germline V gene lookup returns CDR1 SGHTA and CDR2 FQGNSA. Time point given: newly diagnosed GD, antithyroid drugs for less than 3 months. The TCR library was made from RNA extracted from PBMCs. Arm-PCR with iRepertoire HTBI primers amplified the CDR3 regions for these TCR beta libraries. TCRdb independently ran MiXCR on the multiplex PCR reads; one entry per CDR3 protein. In the table there are a few hundred thousand distinct CDR3 sequences, about 12% of which are singletons. These sequences were also reported in another study, on T cells in Graves' hyperthyroidism and ophthalmopathy.

The source is a woman younger than 35 with Graves disease. The chain employs TRBV7-2 and TRBJ2-1; D might be TRBD1 (6 bases). The sequenced sample was peripheral blood mononuclear cells (PBMCs), obtained at new diagnosis, from a patient treated with antithyroid drugs. The CDR3 sequence: CASSLREQGAYGNNEQFF. In DNA, the CDR3 is TGTGCCAGCAGCTTACGGGAACAGGGAGCCTATGGTAACAATGAGCAGTTCTTC. Combining the CDR3 with reference TRBV7-2 and TRBJ2-1 gives the whole variable domain GAGVSQSPSNKVTEKGKDVELRCDPISGHTALYWYRQSLGQGLEFLIYFQGNSAPDKSGLPSDRFSAERTGGSVSTLTIQRTQQEDSAVYLCASSLREQGAYGNNEQFFGPGTRLTVL.